A single sample is the source of the 26 T cell receptor beta chains below, sequenced in a study of glioma-infiltrating T cells (dated by TCRdb to about 2016). The data were produced on an Illumina MiSeq. The iRepertoire nested amplicon-rescue multiplex PCR (arm-PCR) platform was used to amplify TCR alpha and beta CDR3 regions from RNA. TCRdb cleaned the public reads at Q25 with fastp, built clones with MiXCR and kept in-frame beta chains. Rows with a matching CDR3 protein are joined into one entry that keeps the most common DNA and genes. The sample table holds more than 9,000 distinct CDR3 sequences, of which about 26% were seen once. The biggest ten clones account for 40% to 55% of the sample. Input material: glioma tissue, nonneoplastic brain tissue, or PBMCs (not recorded which). All receptors derive from a human donor with low-grade glioma or glioblastoma, undergoing nonglioma brain surgery, or in good health (not recorded which).

Only a few counts were recorded for this clonotype. This sequence joins TRBV5-5 and TRBJ1-1; 11 bases match TRBD1. V shed 9 bases, J shed 3 bases, and the junction held 7 bases outside the gene matches. The CDR3 is 14 residues long. Germline assignment: CDR1 SGHKS and CDR2 YYEKEE (reference sequence). The CDR3 nucleotides read TGTGCCACCACGGACAGGGGGCTTCACACTGAAGCTTTCTTT. It translates to CATTDRGLHTEAFF. The complete variable domain, with remaining parts taken from reference TRBV5-5 and TRBJ1-1, reads DAGVTQSPTHLIKTRGQQVTLRCSPISGHKSVSWYQQVLGQGPQFIFQYYEKEERGRGNFPDRFSARQFPNYSSELNVNALLLGDSALYLCATTDRGLHTEAFFGQGTRLTVV.

This clonotype showed up just once. The chain has TRBV12-3 or TRBV12-4 and TRBJ2-1; 11 positions agree with TRBD2. CDR3 size: 17 residues. V lost 5 bases to trimming and J lost 5 bases; unmatched junction nucleotides: 11. This CDR3 reads CASSPQPTSGIDNEQFF. The CDR3 DNA is TGTGCCAGCAGTCCCCAGCCGACTAGCGGGATTGACAATGAGCAGTTCTTC.

This clonotype has a count of ten or more. CDR3 amino acids: CASSAGVETGSYEQYF. The CDR3 region has the DNA TGTGCCAGCAGCGCGGGAGTTGAGACAGGATCATACGAGCAGTACTTC. The J gene is TRBJ2-7, the V gene TRBV6-1; D possibly corresponds to TRBD2 (7 bases). Germline loops: CDR1 MNHNS, CDR2 SASEGT. V was cut by 6 bases and J by 4 bases, with 22 bases left in between. The CDR3 covers 16 residues.

As concerns this clonotype: This may arise from a read error, as a much more abundant clone is one base away. The V gene is TRBV25-1, the J gene TRBJ1-1; unclear D gene. Germline V gives CDR1 MGHDK, CDR2 SYGVNS. There are 15 residues in the CDR3. The V gene lost 2 bases and the J gene lost 2 bases, with 12 bases spanning the gap. The CDR3 loop is CASSEDGDGNTEAFF. The CDR3 coding sequence is TGTGCCAGCAGTGAAGATGGGGATGGAAACACTGAAGCTTTCTTT. The full variable domain, with the rest looked up from reference TRBV25-1 and TRBJ1-1, is EADIYQTPRYLVIGTGKKITLECSQTMGHDKMYWYQQDPGMELHLIHYSYGVNSTEKGDLSSESTVSRIRTEHFPLTLESARPSHTSQYLCASSEDGDGNTEAFFGQGTRLTVV.

Notes on this clonotype: A much more abundant neighbour one base away suggests this may be a read error. The V call is TRBV4-1, the J call TRBJ1-5; D remains unclear. Looked up from germline, CDR1 is MGHRA and CDR2 is YSYEKL. V was shortened by 4 bases and J by 6 bases, with 16 bases between the two germline ends. The CDR3 runs 15 residues. CDR3 sequence: CASSPQQTAVQPQHF. The CDR3 DNA reads as TGCGCCAGCAGCCCTCAACAGACCGCTGTTCAGCCCCAGCATTTT.

This clonotype was seen ten or more times. The chain has TRBV20-1 and TRBJ2-1; the match to TRBD2 covers 7 bases. Losses at the gene ends were 0 bases for V and 5 bases for J; bases not matched to a gene: 7. The V gene's germline CDR1 is DFQATT and CDR2 SNEGSKA (reference sequence). The CDR3 spans 15 residues. DNA for the CDR3: TGCAGTGCTAGAGATGGGAGGGAGGACCACAATGAGCAGTTCTTC. This encodes CSARDGREDHNEQFF.

This clonotype has at least ten counts. The chain links TRBV28 to TRBJ1-1, with 9 bases identical to TRBD1. This CDR3 contains 17 residues. The junction had 16 bases not matched to a gene; V was cut back by 3 bases and J by 8 bases. In germline, CDR1 is MDHEN, CDR2 SYDVKM. CDR3 amino acids: CASSFRSGTGGDQEAFF. The DNA of the CDR3 is TGTGCCAGCAGTTTTAGGAGTGGCACAGGGGGCGATCAGGAAGCTTTCTTT.

This clonotype has a handful of counts. The chain couples TRBV5-1 to TRBJ2-3; TRBD2 is a possible D gene (6 bases). V was shortened by 0 bases and J by 4 bases, with 12 bases between the two germline ends. There are 15 residues in the CDR3. Germline values: CDR1 SGHRS, CDR2 YFSETQ. CDR3 sequence reads: CASSLAETRADTQYF. The CDR3 DNA sequence: TGCGCCAGCAGCTTGGCGGAGACTAGAGCAGATACGCAGTATTTT. Filled out from reference TRBV5-1 and TRBJ2-3, the complete variable domain reads KAGVTQTPRYLIKTRGQQVTLSCSPISGHRSVSWYQQTPGQGLQFLFEYFSETQRNKGNFPGRFSGRQFSNSRSEMNVSTLELGDSALYLCASSLAETRADTQYFGPGTRLTVL.

The chain has TRBV6-4 and TRBJ2-6, with D unclear. The CDR3 spans 16 residues. Germline-derived CDR1 and CDR2 are MRHNA and SNTAGT. Deletions cut 0 bases from V and 0 bases from J, with 6 bases between. Written as DNA, the CDR3 is TGTGCCAGCAGTGACTCGATTTCCTCTGGGGCCAACGTCCTGACTTTC. It specifies CASSDSISSGANVLTF.

This chain connects TRBV9 to TRBJ2-2, with 8 bases that match TRBD2. Germline V gene sequence: CDR1 SGDLS, CDR2 YYNGEE. The CDR3 is 16 residues long. The V and J ends lost 4 bases and 5 bases, in that order; junction bases with no gene match: 10. CDR3 DNA: TGTGCCAGCAGCCCAGGAACGGGAGGGTGGACCGGGGAGCTGTTTTTT. This sequence encodes CASSPGTGGWTGELFF.

This clonotype was counted at least ten times. The genes are TRBV28 and TRBJ1-5, with 7 bases lining up with TRBD1. Losses at the gene ends were 8 bases for V and 7 bases for J; bases not matched to a gene: 8. Per germline, CDR1 MDHEN and CDR2 SYDVKM. The CDR3 length is 13 residues. The CDR3 nucleotides are TGTGCCAGCCAAACAGGGGTTCAGCAGCCCCAGCATTTT. The encoded protein is CASQTGVQQPQHF.

This clonotype was picked up many times. The chain combines TRBV6-4 with TRBJ2-1, with TRBD1 matching over 9 bases. This CDR3 is 16 amino acids long. The germline V gene encodes CDR1 MRHNA and CDR2 SNTAGT. The ends lost 4 bases at V and 5 bases at J; junction bases unmatched: 9. CDR3 in amino acids: CASSVSGGQGHNEQFF. CDR3 in DNA: TGTGCCAGCAGTGTCTCCGGGGGACAGGGTCACAATGAGCAGTTCTTC.

V usage is TRBV3-1 and J usage is TRBJ2-7; 7 bases agree with TRBD2. The CDR3 sequence is 16 residues long. The V gene's germline CDR1 is LGHDT and CDR2 YNNKEL (reference sequence). V lost 0 bases and J lost 2; bases outside the gene matches: 7. As DNA, the CDR3 is TGTGCCAGCAGCCAAGATATGTCTAGCGGCCCCTACGAGCAGTACTTC. It codes for CASSQDMSSGPYEQYF.

Remarks on this clonotype: A much larger clone differs from this one at a single base, so this may be a read error. The chain's CDR3 is CASREQADTEAFF. The CDR3 nucleotides read TGCGCCAGCAGAGAACAGGCGGACACTGAAGCTTTCTTT. The V and J genes are TRBV10-2 and TRBJ1-1; possible D gene TRBD1, 5 bases. V was trimmed by 6 bases and J by 3 bases, leaving 11 bases between them. CDR1 and CDR2 from the germline V gene are WSHSY and SAAADI. This CDR3 contains 13 residues.

With regard to this clonotype: This may arise from a read error, as a much more abundant clone is one base away. The chain employs TRBV2 and TRBJ2-1; D not resolved. CDR1 is SNHLY, CDR2 FYNNEI, per germline. The CDR3 totals 13 residues. The CDR3 nucleotides read TGTGCCAGCAGTGATCTGGGTTACAATGATCAGTTCTTC. It specifies CASSDLGYNDQFF. The full variable domain, completed using reference TRBV2 and TRBJ2-1, is EPEVTQTPSHQVTQMGQEVILRCVPISNHLYFYWYRQILGQKVEFLVSFYNNEISEKSEIFDDQFSVERPDGSNFTLKIRSTKLEDSAMYFCASSDLGYNDQFFGPGTRLTVL.

The sample holds many counts of this clonotype. V is TRBV6-1 and J is TRBJ2-3; D is perhaps TRBD2 (7 bases). This CDR3 spans 17 amino acids. Trimming took 6 bases from V and 0 from J, leaving 19 bases between them. Germline CDR1 and CDR2: MNHNS and SASEGT. CDR3 loop: CASSPKGGGLSTDTQYF. Here the CDR3 DNA reads TGTGCCAGCAGCCCTAAGGGGGGGGGACTGAGCACAGATACGCAGTATTTT.

In its sample, this clonotype was seen many times. The chain links TRBV24-1 to TRBJ1-3, with D unresolved. The V end was cut by 5 bases, the J end by 2 bases, with 6 bases between. Looked up from germline, CDR1 is KGHDR and CDR2 is SFDVKD. This CDR3 comprises 13 residues. CDR3 loop: CATSVGAGNTIYF. The DNA of the CDR3 is TGTGCCACCAGTGTCGGTGCTGGAAACACCATATATTTT.

This clonotype has ten or more counts. CDR3 sequence (DNA): TGCAGTGCCTCCCCGACAGGGCCGACCTTTACAGATACGCAGTATTTT. This codes for CSASPTGPTFTDTQYF. V usage is TRBV20-1 and J usage is TRBJ2-3; 7 positions match TRBD1. Per the germline V gene, CDR1 is DFQATT and CDR2 is SNEGSKA (reference sequence). V gave up 6 bases and J gave up 3 bases; unmatched junction bases: 15. This CDR3 spans 16 amino acids.

Concerning this clonotype itself: Since a much larger clone is just one base distant, this may be a read error. J is TRBJ2-5 and V is TRBV6-2 or TRBV6-3; TRBD2 agrees at 7 bases. This CDR3 region has 14 residues. The V segment lost 7 bases and the J segment 4 bases; nucleotides outside the gene matches: 9. CDR1 is MNHEY and CDR2 is SVGEGT in the germline V gene. The CDR3 bases are TGTGCCAGCATAATAGATAGCGGGCGAGAGACCCAGTACTTC. As protein: CASIIDSGRETQYF.

This chain connects TRBV27 to TRBJ2-1; TRBD2 matches at 11 bases. Germline trimming cut 5 bases from V and 10 bases from J; bases unmatched to any gene: 7. In germline, CDR1 is MNHEY, CDR2 SMNVEV (reference sequence). This CDR3 spans 14 amino acids. CDR3 coding DNA: TGTGCCAGCAGTCTAACTAGCGGGAGATTAGAGCAGTTCTTC. The encoded protein is CASSLTSGRLEQFF.

In this sample, this clonotype is medium-sized. V is TRBV20-1 and J is TRBJ1-1; D possibly corresponds to TRBD1 (5 bases). V was shortened by 5 bases and J by 3 bases, with 10 bases between the two germline ends. Germline CDR1 and CDR2: DFQATT and SNEGSKA (reference sequence). The CDR3 runs 12 residues. DNA of the CDR3: TGCAGTGCTTTTCAAGGGGACACTGAAGCTTTCTTT. Its protein product is CSAFQGDTEAFF.

This clonotype showed up just a few times. The chain recombines TRBV5-4 with TRBJ1-5; 7 nucleotides line up with TRBD1. Per the germline V gene, CDR1 is SGHNT and CDR2 is YYREEE (reference sequence). Trimming removed 2 bases from V and 0 bases from J; junction bases left unmatched: 5. This CDR3 is built from 16 residues. The CDR3 spells CASSLGGPDSNQPQHF. The CDR3 nucleotides read TGTGCCAGCAGCTTAGGGGGCCCGGATAGCAATCAGCCCCAGCATTTT.

This clonotype qualifies as medium-sized (0.01 to 0.1%). The chain couples TRBV27 to TRBJ1-1; TRBD1 agrees at 10 bases. Germline CDR1 MNHEY, CDR2 SMNVEV (reference sequence). The CDR3 loop spans 15 amino acids. Trimming at V came to 5 bases and at J to 0 bases, leaving 3 bases not matched to a gene. CDR3 nucleotide sequence: TGTGCCAGCAGTCCCGGGACAGGGGTGAACACTGAAGCTTTCTTT. Translation gives CASSPGTGVNTEAFF.

The chain joins TRBV7-9 to TRBJ2-1; no definite D call. The length of the CDR3 is 13 residues. V lost 2 bases, J lost 9 bases, and 11 bases lay in between. Germline assignment: CDR1 SEHNR and CDR2 FQNEAQ (reference sequence). Here the CDR3 DNA reads TGTGCCAGCAGCTTACGTGGCCTGATTGAGCAGTTCTTC. Its protein product is CASSLRGLIEQFF.

The table lists this clonotype with many counts. The chain employs TRBV3-1 and TRBJ2-5; TRBD1 matches 7 bases. CDR3 length equals 14 residues. Germline V gene data show CDR1 as LGHDT and CDR2 as YNNKEL (reference sequence). V lost 4 bases and J lost 5; bases outside the gene matches: 7. The CDR3 spells CASSPRQGSETQYF. CDR3 nucleotides: TGTGCCAGCAGCCCGCGACAGGGTAGTGAGACCCAGTACTTC.

This clonotype was detected a few times. V gene TRBV2 combines with J gene TRBJ2-3; TRBD1 agrees at 7 bases. The length of the CDR3 is 14 residues. The junction had 1 base not matched to a gene; V was cut back by 4 bases and J by 0 bases. The germline V gene has CDR1 SNHLY and CDR2 FYNNEI. CDR3 DNA: TGTGCCAGCAGTGCGGGACAGAGCACAGATACGCAGTATTTT. Protein sequence: CASSAGQSTDTQYF.